This T cell receptor beta chain derives from a study of cytomegalovirus exposure and HLA in healthy donors. Study-level information: Among about 179 million T cells, an earlier analysis found 117 million unique TCR beta sequences.

About this clone: Its antigen is as yet unknown.

Study results and limitations: Upon later analysis, HLA-associated TCR beta chains proved more clonally expanded than other, equally common chains.

PCR used 60 Vbeta primers and 13 Jbeta primers. Assay used: immunoSEQ multiplex PCR; TCRdb lists only in-frame clones, some missing. Of around 54,000 clones in the sample, less than 85% are singletons; the top ten hold under 3.5%. The CDR3 is 13 amino acids. Germline CDR1 is SGHRS and CDR2 is YFSETQ. This chain uses TRBV5-1 with TRBJ2-5, with D hard to call. The J call may be in error: the DNA end matches TRBJ2-7 better. Sequencing input: PBMCs. The clonotype comes from a woman in her late teens or twenties in good health and CMV-seronegative. Here the CDR3 reads CASSFPNSYEQYF. DNA of the CDR3: TGCGCCAGCAGCTTTCCCAATTCTTACGAGCAGTACTTC.